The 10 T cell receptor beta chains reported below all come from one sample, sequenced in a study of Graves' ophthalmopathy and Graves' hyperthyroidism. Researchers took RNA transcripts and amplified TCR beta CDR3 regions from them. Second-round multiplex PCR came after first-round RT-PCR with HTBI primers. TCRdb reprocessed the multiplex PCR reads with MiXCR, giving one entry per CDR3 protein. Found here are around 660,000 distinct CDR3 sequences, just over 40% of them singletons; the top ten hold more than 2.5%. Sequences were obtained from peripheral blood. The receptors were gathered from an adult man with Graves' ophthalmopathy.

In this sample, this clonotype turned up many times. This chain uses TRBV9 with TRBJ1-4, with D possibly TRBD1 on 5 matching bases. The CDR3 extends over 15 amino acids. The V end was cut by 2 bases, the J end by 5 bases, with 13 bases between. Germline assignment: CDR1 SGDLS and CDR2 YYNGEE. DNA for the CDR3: TGTGCCAGCAGCGTCACTTCGGGGCCCAATGAAAAACTGTTTTTT. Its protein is CASSVTSGPNEKLFF.

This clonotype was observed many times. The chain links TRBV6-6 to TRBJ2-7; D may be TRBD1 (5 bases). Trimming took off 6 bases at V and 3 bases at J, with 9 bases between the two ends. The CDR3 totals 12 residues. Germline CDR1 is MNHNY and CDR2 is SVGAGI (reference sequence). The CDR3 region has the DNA TGTGCCAGCAGAGGGGCGGACTACGAGCAGTACTTC. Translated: CASRGADYEQYF.

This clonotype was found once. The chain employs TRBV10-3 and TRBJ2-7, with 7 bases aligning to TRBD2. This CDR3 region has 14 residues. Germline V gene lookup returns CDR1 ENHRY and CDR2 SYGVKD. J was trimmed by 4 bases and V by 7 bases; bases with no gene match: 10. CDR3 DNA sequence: TGTGCCATCACCCCAGAGAGCGGGGAGTACGAGCAGTACTTC. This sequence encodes CAITPESGEYEQYF.

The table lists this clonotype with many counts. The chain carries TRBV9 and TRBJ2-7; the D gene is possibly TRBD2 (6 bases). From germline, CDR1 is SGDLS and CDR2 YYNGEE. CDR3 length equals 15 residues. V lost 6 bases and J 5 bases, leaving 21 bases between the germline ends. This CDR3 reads CASNPGDSGGHEQYF. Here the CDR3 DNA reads TGTGCCAGCAATCCCGGGGATAGCGGAGGCCACGAGCAGTACTTC.

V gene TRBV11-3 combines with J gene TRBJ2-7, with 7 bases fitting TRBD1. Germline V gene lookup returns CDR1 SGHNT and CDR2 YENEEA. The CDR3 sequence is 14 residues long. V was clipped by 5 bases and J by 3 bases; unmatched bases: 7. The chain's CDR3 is CASSPRGLRYEQYF. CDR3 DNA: TGTGCCAGCAGCCCCAGGGGGTTACGCTACGAGCAGTACTTC. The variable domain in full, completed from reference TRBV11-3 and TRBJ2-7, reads EAGVVQSPRYKIIEKKQPVAFWCNPISGHNTLYWYLQNLGQGPELLIRYENEEAVDDSQLPKDRFSAERLKGVDSTLKIQPAELGDSAVYLCASSPRGLRYEQYFGPGTRLTVT.

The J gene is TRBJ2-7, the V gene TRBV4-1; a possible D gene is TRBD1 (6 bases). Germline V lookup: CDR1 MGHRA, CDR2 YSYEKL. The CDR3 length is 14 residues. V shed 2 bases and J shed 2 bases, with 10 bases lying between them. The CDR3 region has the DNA TGCGCCAGCAGCCAACTGGACAGTGCCTACGAGCAGTACTTC. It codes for CASSQLDSAYEQYF.

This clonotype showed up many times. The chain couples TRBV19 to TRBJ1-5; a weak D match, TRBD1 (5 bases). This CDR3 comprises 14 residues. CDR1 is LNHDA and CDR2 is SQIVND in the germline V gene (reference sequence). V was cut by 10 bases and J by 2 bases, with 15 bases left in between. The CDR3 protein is CANPRQGGNQPQHF. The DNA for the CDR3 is TGTGCCAACCCCCGGCAAGGGGGCAATCAGCCCCAGCATTTT. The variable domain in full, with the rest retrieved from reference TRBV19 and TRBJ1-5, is DGGITQSPKYLFRKEGQNVTLSCEQNLNHDAMYWYRQDPGQGLRLIYYSQIVNDFQKGDIAEGYSVSREKKESFPLTVTSAQKNPTAFYLCANPRQGGNQPQHFGDGTRLSIL.

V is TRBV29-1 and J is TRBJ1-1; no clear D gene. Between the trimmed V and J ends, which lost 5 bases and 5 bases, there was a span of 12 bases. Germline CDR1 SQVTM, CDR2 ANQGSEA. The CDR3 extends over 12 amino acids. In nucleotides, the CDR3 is TGCAGCGTTACAACACTGGGTACTGAAGCTTTCTTT. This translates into CSVTTLGTEAFF.

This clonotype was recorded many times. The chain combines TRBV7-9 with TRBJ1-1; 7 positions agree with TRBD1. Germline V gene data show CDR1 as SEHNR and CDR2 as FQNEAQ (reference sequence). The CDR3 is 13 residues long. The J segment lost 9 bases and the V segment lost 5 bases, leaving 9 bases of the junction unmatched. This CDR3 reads CASSLGQTKKAFF. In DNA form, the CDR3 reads TGTGCCAGCAGCCTGGGACAGACTAAAAAAGCTTTCTTT.

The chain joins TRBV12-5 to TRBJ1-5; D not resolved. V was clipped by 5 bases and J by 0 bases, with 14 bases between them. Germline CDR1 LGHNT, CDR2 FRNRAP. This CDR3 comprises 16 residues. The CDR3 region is CASGKMTYPSNQPQHF. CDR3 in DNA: TGTGCTAGTGGTAAGATGACATACCCTAGCAATCAGCCCCAGCATTTT.